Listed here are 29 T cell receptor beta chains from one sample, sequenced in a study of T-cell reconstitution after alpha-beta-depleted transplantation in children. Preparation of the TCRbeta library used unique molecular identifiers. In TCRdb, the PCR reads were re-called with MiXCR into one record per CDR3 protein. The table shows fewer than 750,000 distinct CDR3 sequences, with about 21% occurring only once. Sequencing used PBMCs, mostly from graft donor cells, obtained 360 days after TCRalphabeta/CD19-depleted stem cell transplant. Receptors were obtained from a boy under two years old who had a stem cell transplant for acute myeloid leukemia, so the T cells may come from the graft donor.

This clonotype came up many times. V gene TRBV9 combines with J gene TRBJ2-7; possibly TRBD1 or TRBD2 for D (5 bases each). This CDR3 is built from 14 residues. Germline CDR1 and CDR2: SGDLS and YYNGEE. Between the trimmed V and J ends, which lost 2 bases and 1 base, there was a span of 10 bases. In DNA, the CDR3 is TGTGCCAGCAGCGTCGAGGGGTTGTCCTACGAGCAGTACTTC. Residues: CASSVEGLSYEQYF.

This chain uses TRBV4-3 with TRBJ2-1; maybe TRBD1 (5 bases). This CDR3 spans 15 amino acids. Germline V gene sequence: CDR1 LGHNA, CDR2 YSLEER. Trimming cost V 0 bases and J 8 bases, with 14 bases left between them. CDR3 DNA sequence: TGCGCCAGCAGCCAAGAGGTGGGGTCAGGGCATGAGCAGTTCTTC. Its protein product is CASSQEVGSGHEQFF.

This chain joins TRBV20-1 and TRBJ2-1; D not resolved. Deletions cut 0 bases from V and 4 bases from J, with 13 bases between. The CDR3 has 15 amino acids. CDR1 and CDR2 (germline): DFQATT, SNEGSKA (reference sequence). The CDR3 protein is CSARDIGRSYNEQFF. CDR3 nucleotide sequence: TGCAGTGCTAGAGATATAGGCCGTTCTTACAATGAGCAGTTCTTC.

The CDR3 reads CASRRMPRTGWGSNQPQHF. The CDR3 DNA sequence: TGTGCCAGCAGAAGGATGCCAAGGACAGGTTGGGGAAGCAATCAGCCCCAGCATTTT. The V and J genes are TRBV6-2 or TRBV6-3 and TRBJ1-5; 7 nucleotides match TRBD1. V lost 6 bases to trimming and J lost 1 base; unmatched junction nucleotides: 18. Germline V gene lookup returns CDR1 MNHEY and CDR2 SVGEGT. This CDR3 region has 19 residues.

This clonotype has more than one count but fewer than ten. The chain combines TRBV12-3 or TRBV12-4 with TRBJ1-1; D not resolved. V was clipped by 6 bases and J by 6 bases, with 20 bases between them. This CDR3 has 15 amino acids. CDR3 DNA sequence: TGTGCCAGCAGCCCCGTAGAGGGCGGGGAGGCTGAAGCTTTCTTT. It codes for CASSPVEGGEAEAFF.

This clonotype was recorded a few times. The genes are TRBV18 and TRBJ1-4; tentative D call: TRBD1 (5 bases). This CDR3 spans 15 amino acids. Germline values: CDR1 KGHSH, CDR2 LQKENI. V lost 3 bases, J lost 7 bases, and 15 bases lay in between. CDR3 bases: TGTGCCAGCTCACCTCAGGTGGGGCGTGGTGAAAAACTGTTTTTT. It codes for CASSPQVGRGEKLFF. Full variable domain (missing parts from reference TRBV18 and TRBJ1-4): NAGVMQNPRHLVRRRGQEARLRCSPMKGHSHVYWYRQLPEEGLKFMVYLQKENIIDESGMPKERFSAEFPKEGPSILRIQQVVRGDSAAYFCASSPQVGRGEKLFFGSGTQLSVL.

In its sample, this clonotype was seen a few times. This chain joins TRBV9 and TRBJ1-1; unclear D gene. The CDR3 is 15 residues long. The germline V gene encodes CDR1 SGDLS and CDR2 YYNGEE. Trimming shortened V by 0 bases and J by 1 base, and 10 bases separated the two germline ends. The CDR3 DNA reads TGTGCCAGCAGCGTAGATTCTAATGCGAACACTGAAGCTTTCTTT. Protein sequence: CASSVDSNANTEAFF.

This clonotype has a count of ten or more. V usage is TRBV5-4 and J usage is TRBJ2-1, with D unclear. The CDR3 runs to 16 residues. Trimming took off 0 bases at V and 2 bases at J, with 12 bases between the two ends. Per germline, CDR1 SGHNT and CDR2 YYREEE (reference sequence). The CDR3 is CASSLAVGFPYNEQFF. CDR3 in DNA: TGTGCCAGCAGCTTGGCCGTTGGGTTCCCCTACAATGAGCAGTTCTTC.

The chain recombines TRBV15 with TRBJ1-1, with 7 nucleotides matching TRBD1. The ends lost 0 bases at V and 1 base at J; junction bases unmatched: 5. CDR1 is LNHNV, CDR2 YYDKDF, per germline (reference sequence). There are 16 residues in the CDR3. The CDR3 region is CATSRDHRGWNTEAFF. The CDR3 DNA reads TGTGCCACCAGCAGAGATCACAGGGGATGGAACACTGAAGCTTTCTTT.

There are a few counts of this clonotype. The CDR3 coding sequence is TGCAGTGCTAGCCTTTCTTACGAGCAGTACGTC. Translated: CSASLSYEQYV. The genes are TRBV20-1 and TRBJ2-7; D remains ambiguous. Germline CDR1 DFQATT, CDR2 SNEGSKA (reference sequence). This CDR3 spans 11 amino acids. Trimming stripped 3 bases from V and 4 bases from J, with 7 bases between.

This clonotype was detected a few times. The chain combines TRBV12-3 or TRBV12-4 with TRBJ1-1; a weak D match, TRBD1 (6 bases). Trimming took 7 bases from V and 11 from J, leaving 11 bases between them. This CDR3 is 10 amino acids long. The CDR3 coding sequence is TGTGCCAGCAAGGGGGGTCCGGCTTTCTTT. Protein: CASKGGPAFF.

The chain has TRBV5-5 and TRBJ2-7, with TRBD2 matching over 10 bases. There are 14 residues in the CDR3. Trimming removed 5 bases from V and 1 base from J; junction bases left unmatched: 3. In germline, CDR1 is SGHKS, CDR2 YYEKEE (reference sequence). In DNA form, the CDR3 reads TGTGCCAGCAGTTGGACTAGCGGTTCCTACGAGCAGTACTTC. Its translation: CASSWTSGSYEQYF.

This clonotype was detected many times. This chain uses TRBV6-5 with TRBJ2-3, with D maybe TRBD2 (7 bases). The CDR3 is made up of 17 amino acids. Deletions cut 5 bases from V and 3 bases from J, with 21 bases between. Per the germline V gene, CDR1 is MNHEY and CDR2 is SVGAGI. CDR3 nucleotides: TGTGCCAGCAGTCACCGAAGGTGGGGGGGCAAAACAGATACGCAGTATTTT. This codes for CASSHRRWGGKTDTQYF.

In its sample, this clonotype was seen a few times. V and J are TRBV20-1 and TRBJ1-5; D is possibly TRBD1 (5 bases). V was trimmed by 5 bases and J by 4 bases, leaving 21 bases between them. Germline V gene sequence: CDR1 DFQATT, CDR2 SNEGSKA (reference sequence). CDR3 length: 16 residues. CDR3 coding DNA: TGCAGTGCTTGGACGGGGGGGAATCGGGGGAATCAGCCCCAGCATTTT. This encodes CSAWTGGNRGNQPQHF.

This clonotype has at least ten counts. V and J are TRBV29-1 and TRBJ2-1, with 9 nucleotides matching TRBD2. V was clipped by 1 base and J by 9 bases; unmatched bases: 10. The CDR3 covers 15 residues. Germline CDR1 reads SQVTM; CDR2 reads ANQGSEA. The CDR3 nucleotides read TGCAGCGTTGAAGCCCTGATAGCGGGGGTGGTTGAGCAGTTCTTC. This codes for CSVEALIAGVVEQFF.

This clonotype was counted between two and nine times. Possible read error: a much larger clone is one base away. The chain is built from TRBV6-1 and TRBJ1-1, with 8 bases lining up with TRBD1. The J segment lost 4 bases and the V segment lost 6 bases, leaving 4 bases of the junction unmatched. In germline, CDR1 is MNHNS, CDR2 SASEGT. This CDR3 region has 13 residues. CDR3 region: CASRTQGGTEAFF. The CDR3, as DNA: TGTGCCAGCAGAACACAGGGGGGCACTGAAGCTTTCTTT.

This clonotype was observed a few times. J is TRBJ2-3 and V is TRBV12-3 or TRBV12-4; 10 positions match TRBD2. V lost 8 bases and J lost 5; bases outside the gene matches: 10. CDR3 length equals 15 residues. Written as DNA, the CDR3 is TGTGCCAGCTTTGAGCGGGGGGGTCGAAAAGATACGCAGTATTTT. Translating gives CASFERGGRKDTQYF.

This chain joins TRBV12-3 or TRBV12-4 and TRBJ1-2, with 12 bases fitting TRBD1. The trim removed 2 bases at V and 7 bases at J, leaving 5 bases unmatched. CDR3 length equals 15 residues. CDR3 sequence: CASSLTGTGGGGYTF. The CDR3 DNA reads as TGTGCCAGCAGTTTAACCGGGACAGGGGGCGGTGGCTACACCTTC.

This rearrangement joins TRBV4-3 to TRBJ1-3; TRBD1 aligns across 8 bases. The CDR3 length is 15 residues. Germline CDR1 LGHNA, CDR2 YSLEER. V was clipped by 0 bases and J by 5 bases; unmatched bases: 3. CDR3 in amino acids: CASSQERTGRNTIYF. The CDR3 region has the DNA TGCGCCAGCAGCCAAGAAAGGACAGGGCGAAACACCATATATTTT.

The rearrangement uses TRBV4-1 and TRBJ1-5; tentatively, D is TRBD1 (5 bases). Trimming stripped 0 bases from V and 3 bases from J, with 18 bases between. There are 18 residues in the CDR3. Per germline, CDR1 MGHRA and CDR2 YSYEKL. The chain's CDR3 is CASSQDERIGTYNQPQHF. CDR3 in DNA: TGCGCCAGCAGCCAAGACGAACGAATCGGGACTTACAATCAGCCCCAGCATTTT.

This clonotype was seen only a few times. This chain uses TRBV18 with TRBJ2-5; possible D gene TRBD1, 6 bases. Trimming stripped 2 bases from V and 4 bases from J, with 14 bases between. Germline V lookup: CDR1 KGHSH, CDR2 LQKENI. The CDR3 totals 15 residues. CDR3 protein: CASSPVAGERETQYF. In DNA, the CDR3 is TGTGCCAGCTCACCAGTTGCAGGGGAGCGAGAGACCCAGTACTTC.

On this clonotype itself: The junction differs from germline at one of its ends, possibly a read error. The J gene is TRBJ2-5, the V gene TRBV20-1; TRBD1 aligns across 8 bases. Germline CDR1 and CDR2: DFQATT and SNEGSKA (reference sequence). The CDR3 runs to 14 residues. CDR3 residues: CCARDPVRGQTQYF. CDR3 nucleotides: TGCTGTGCTAGAGATCCGGTCAGGGGGCAGACCCAGTACTTC.

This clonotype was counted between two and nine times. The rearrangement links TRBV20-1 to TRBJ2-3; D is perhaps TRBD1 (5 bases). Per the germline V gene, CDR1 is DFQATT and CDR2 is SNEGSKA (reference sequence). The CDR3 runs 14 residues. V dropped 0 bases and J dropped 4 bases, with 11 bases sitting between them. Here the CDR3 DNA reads TGCAGTGCTAGAGACAGGGCGTATTCAGATACGCAGTATTTT. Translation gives CSARDRAYSDTQYF.

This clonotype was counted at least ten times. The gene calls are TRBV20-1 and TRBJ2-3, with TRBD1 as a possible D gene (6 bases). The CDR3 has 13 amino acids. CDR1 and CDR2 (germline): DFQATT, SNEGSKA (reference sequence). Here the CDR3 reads CRSGDTYTDTQYF. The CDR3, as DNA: TGCAGATCAGGGGACACATACACAGATACGCAGTATTTT.

The CDR3: CASSGQGDEQYF. The CDR3 nucleotides read TGTGCCAGCAGCGGACAGGGAGACGAGCAGTACTTC. The J gene is TRBJ2-7, the V gene TRBV9; 7 nucleotides align to TRBD1. V dropped 3 bases and J dropped 5; count of bases not matched to a gene: 2. Germline values: CDR1 SGDLS, CDR2 YYNGEE. This CDR3 is 12 amino acids long.

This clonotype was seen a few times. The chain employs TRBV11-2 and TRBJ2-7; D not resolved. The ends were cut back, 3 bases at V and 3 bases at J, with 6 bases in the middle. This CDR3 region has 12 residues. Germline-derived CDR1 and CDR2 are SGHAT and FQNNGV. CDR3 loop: CASSFNNYEQYV. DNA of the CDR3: TGTGCCAGCAGCTTTAACAACTACGAGCAGTACGTC.

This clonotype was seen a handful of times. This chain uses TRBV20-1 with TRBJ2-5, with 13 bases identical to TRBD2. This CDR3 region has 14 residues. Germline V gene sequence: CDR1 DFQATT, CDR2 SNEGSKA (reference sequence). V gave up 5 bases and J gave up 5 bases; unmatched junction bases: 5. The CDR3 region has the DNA TGCAGTGCTCAAACTAGCGGGGGGGCGGAGACCCAGTACTTC. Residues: CSAQTSGGAETQYF.

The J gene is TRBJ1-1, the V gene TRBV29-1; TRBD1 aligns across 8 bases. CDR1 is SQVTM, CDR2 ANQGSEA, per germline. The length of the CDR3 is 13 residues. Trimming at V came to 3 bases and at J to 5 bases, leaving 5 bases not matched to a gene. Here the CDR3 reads CSVEAGGGTEAFF. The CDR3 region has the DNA TGCAGCGTTGAGGCAGGGGGCGGGACTGAAGCTTTCTTT. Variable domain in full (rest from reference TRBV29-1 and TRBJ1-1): SAVISQKPSRDICQRGTSLTIQCQVDSQVTMMFWYRQQPGQSLTLIATANQGSEATYESGFVIDKFPISRPNLTFSTLTVSNMSPEDSSIYLCSVEAGGGTEAFFGQGTRLTVV.

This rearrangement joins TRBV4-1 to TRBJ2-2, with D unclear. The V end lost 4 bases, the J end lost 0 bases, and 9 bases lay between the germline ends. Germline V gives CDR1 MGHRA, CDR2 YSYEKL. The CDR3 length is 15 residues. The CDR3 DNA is TGCGCCAGCAGCCGCCAGGTAGCGAACACCGGGGAGCTGTTTTTT. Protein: CASSRQVANTGELFF.